This is a list of T cell receptor beta chains from one sample in a study of blood T cell repertoires in COVID-19. Generated by immunoSEQ multiplex PCR, the TCRdb table keeps only in-frame clones and is missing some. Among 120,000 or so clones listed, around 89% were seen once. Sequencing input: peripheral blood. Receptors originate from a man in his fifties or sixties with acute or convalescent COVID-19. The CDR3 runs from the conserved cysteine through the conserved F or W. Fields, in order: clone size, V gene, D gene, J gene, CDR3 DNA, CDR3 protein. A D gene is named only where the DNA matches it firmly. For some rows the clone size is stated as once, few or many, or as a class when expanded; others skip it.

>-|TRBV27|TRBD2|TRBJ2-7
TGTGCCAGCAGTTCCAATAGCGGGAGAGGGTACGAGCAGTACTTC
CASSSNSGRGYEQYF
>-|TRBV7-6|TRBD1|TRBJ2-7
TGTGCCAGCAAAAGGGGGCTGGGCTACGAGCAGTACTTC
CASKRGLGYEQYF
>-|TRBV7-8|TRBD1|TRBJ1-2
TGTGCCAGCAGCTCCCCCAGGGGGTTCTCCTATGGCTACACCTTC
CASSSPRGFSYGYTF
>-|TRBV29-1|-|TRBJ1-3
TGCAGCGTTGAAGCAGGGCTTGGAAACACCATATATTTT
CSVEAGLGNTIYF
>-|TRBV5-1|-|TRBJ2-5
TGCGCCAGCAGCCCATCCACGGTACAAGAGACCCAGTACTTC
CASSPSTVQETQYF
>-|TRBV6-5|-|TRBJ1-2
TGTGCCAGCACGCGGGACCCTCTACAAGGCTACACCTTC
CASTRDPLQGYTF
>-|TRBV12-5|TRBD1|TRBJ2-2
TGTGCTAGTGGTCAGGACAGGGGGCTCGGCGGGGAGCTGTTTTTT
CASGQDRGLGGELFF
>-|TRBV18|TRBD2|TRBJ2-1
TGTGCCAGCTCACCTCTAGCGGACAATGAGCAGTTCTTC
CASSPLADNEQFF
>-|TRBV19|-|TRBJ1-2
TGTGCCAGTAGTATCAGCCACGGCGGAAACTATGGCTACACCTTC
CASSISHGGNYGYTF
>-|TRBV4-1|-|TRBJ2-2
TGCGCCAGCAGCCACAGAGGGCGTCCCGGGGAGCTGTTTTTT
CASSHRGRPGELFF
>-|TRBV29-1|-|TRBJ2-3
TGCAGCTTTTGCTCGACAGGGACTAGCACAGATACGCAGTATTTT
CSFCSTGTSTDTQYF
>-|TRBV30|TRBD1|TRBJ2-1
TGTGCCTGGAGCAAACCCGGGACAGGGTACAATGAGCAGTTCTTC
CAWSKPGTGYNEQFF
>-|TRBV6-5|-|TRBJ1-3
TGTGCCAGCAGTCAGACAGGCCGCTCTGGAAACACCATATATTTT
CASSQTGRSGNTIYF
>-|TRBV20-1|-|TRBJ2-5
TGCAGTGCTAGAGATAAAGAGACCCAGTACTTC
CSARDKETQYF
>-|TRBV5-8|TRBD2|TRBJ2-7
TGTGCCAGCAGCTTGTGGACTAGCGGGAGTAAGGACTACGAGCAGTACTTC
CASSLWTSGSKDYEQYF
>-|TRBV10-3|TRBD2|TRBJ2-1
TGTGCCATCAGTGGGAGGCTAGCGGACAATGAGCAGTTCTTC
CAISGRLADNEQFF
>-|TRBV6-5|TRBD1|TRBJ1-5
TGTGCCAGCAGCCCCGGACAGGCTTTGGATCAGCCCCAGCATTTT
CASSPGQALDQPQHF
>-|TRBV24-1|TRBD2|TRBJ2-2
TGTGCCACCAGTGATACGGGACTAGTGAGGGTTAATAGCACCGGGGAGCTGTTTTTT
CATSDTGLVRVNSTGELFF
>-|TRBV19|TRBD1|TRBJ1-2
TGTGCCAGTAGTATGAAGGGTCAGGGGGGCTATGGCTACACCTTC
CASSMKGQGGYGYTF
>-|TRBV19|-|TRBJ1-4
TGTGCCAGTAGTTTGGACAGCTTTAATGAAAAACTGTTTTTT
CASSLDSFNEKLFF
>-|TRBV5-4|TRBD1|TRBJ1-1
TGTGCCAGCAGCTTGGGACAGGGGAGACCCACTGAAGCTTTCTTT
CASSLGQGRPTEAFF
>-|TRBV30|-|TRBJ1-1
TGTGCCTGGAGCGAACAGGGGAACACTGAAGCTTTCTTT
CAWSEQGNTEAFF
>-|TRBV5-1|-|TRBJ1-2
TGCGCCAGCAGCTACGACAGTCAATATGGCTACACCTTC
CASSYDSQYGYTF
>-|TRBV27|-|TRBJ2-7
TGTGCCAGCAGTCCCTCAGGGGCCTCAAGCCTATACGAGCAGTACTTC
CASSPSGASSLYEQYF
>-|TRBV18|TRBD1|TRBJ2-5
TGTGCCAGCGGGGGACAGGGATTGGGACAAGAGACCCAGTACTTC
CASGGQGLGQETQYF
>-|TRBV11-2|-|TRBJ1-3
TGTGCCAGCGCCCAGATCTCCTCTGGAAACACCATATATTTT
CASAQISSGNTIYF
>-|TRBV5-6|TRBD1|TRBJ2-7
TGTGCCAGCAGCCGGTCCGGGACAGGGGCCCACGAGCAGTACTTC
CASSRSGTGAHEQYF
>-|TRBV5-1|-|TRBJ1-4
TGCGCCAGCAGCGCAACCGGGACTAATAATGAAAAACTGTTTTTT
CASSATGTNNEKLFF
>-|TRBV13|-|TRBJ1-5
TGTGCCAGCCGGCTTTCGGGAGGCAATCAGCCCCAGCATTTT
CASRLSGGNQPQHF
>-|TRBV24-1|TRBD2|TRBJ2-3
TGTGCCACCTCTAGCGGGAACACAGATACGCAGTATTTT
CATSSGNTDTQYF
>-|TRBV19|-|TRBJ2-7
TGTGCCAGTAGGCCCCATGCGGGGAATGACTACGAGCAGTACTTC
CASRPHAGNDYEQYF
>-|TRBV7-6|-|TRBJ1-4
TGTGCCAGCAGCTCGGGTGGTGGGGGGTATGAAAAACTGTTTTTT
CASSSGGGGYEKLFF
>-|TRBV28|TRBD1|TRBJ2-7
TGTGCCAGCAGTCTGGTTCGACAGGGCACCTACGAGCAGTACTTC
CASSLVRQGTYEQYF
>-|TRBV11-3|-|TRBJ1-1
TGTGCCAGCAGCTTCTCGGCGGTGAACACTGAAGCTTTCTTT
CASSFSAVNTEAFF
>-|TRBV19|-|TRBJ2-5
TGTGCCAGTAGCCTATTTTCGACCAAGGGGGTCCAAGAGACCCAGTACTTC
CASSLFSTKGVQETQYF
>few|TRBV7-9|-|TRBJ2-7
TGTGCCAGCAGCTCGGCTACAGGTTATATTTCCTACGAGCAGTACTTC
CASSSATGYISYEQYF
>-|TRBV5-1|-|TRBJ2-7
TGCGCCAGCAGCTTGGCAGGGGCAGCACAGGGCTACGAGCAGTACTTC
CASSLAGAAQGYEQYF
>few|TRBV19|-|TRBJ1-2
TGTGCCAGTAGGAACCGGGAAGAACGCTATGGCTACACCTTC
CASRNREERYGYTF
>once|TRBV28|-|TRBJ2-4
TGTGCCAGCAGTTTATCCCTCAAAAACATTCAGTACTTC
CASSLSLKNIQYF
>-|TRBV21-1|-|TRBJ2-1
TGTGCCAGCATCACTTCCCAGGGCAGCGGGACAGGTCTAAATGAGCAGTTCTTC
CASITSQGSGTGLNEQFF
>once|TRBV6-2/TRBV6-3|TRBD1|TRBJ1-6
TGTGCCAGCAGCGACCCCGGGACAGGGAGTTCACCCCTCCACTTT
CASSDPGTGSSPLHF
>-|TRBV5-1|-|TRBJ2-1
TGCGCCAGCAGCTACGGGAGCCACAATGAGCAGTTCTTC
CASSYGSHNEQFF
>-|TRBV25-1|-|TRBJ1-6
TGTGCCAGCAGTGACCGGTCCTCCTATAATTCACCCCTCCACTTT
CASSDRSSYNSPLHF
>once|TRBV5-1|TRBD2|TRBJ2-1
TGCGCCAGCAGCTTGAGCGGGAGGGATTCCGATGAGCAGTTCTTC
CASSLSGRDSDEQFF
>-|TRBV27|-|TRBJ1-1
TGTGCCAGCAGTTCGCGTCAGGGCACTGAAGCTTTCTTT
CASSSRQGTEAFF
>once|TRBV27|-|TRBJ1-1
TGTGCCAGCAGTTTTAGGTCTATCGGACATTTCAAGAACACTGAAGCTTTCTTT
CASSFRSIGHFKNTEAFF
>-|TRBV2|-|TRBJ1-4
TGTGCCAGCAGTGAAGCGCTATGGGGCAGGGAGGAAAACGATGAAAAACTGTTTTTT
CASSEALWGREENDEKLFF
>-|TRBV4-1|-|TRBJ2-7
TGCGCCAGCAGCCAAGTGGGCTACTCCTACGAGCAGTACTTC
CASSQVGYSYEQYF
>-|TRBV7-2|TRBD2|TRBJ2-1
TGTGCCAGCTGCCCCGGGGGGGCTTCCTACAATGAGCAGTTCTTC
CASCPGGASYNEQFF
>-|TRBV7-9|TRBD2|TRBJ2-3
TGTGCCAGCAGCCCGGGGGCGGGAGGTCGTACAGATACGCAGTATTTT
CASSPGAGGRTDTQYF
>-|TRBV12-5|-|TRBJ2-7
TGTGCTAGTACGCCCGGCGGCCAAGAAAGCGAGCAGTACTTC
CASTPGGQESEQYF
>once|TRBV3-1/TRBV3-2|TRBD2|TRBJ2-2
TGTGCCAGCAGCCTTGAGACTAGCGTAAGCACCGGGGAGCTGTTTTTT
CASSLETSVSTGELFF